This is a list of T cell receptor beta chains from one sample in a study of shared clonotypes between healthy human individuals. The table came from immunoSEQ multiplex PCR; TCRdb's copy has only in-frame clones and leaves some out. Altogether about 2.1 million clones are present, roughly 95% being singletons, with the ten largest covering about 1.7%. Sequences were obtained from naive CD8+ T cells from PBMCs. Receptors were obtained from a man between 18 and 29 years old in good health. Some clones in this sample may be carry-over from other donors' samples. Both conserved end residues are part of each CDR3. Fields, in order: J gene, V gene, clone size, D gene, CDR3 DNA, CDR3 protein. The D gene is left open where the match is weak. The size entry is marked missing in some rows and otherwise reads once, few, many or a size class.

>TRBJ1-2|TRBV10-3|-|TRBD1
TGTGCCATCAGTTCCCGGGACAGGGGGTTCCCCTATGGCTACACCTTC
CAISSRDRGFPYGYTF
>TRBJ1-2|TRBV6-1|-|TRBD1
TGTGCCAGCAGTCAGGACAGGGCGAATGGCTACACCTTC
CASSQDRANGYTF
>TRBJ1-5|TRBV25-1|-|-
TGTGCCAGCTACCCGGCCCTCAGGCAGCCCCAGCATTTT
CASYPALRQPQHF
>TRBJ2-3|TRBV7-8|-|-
TGTGCCAGCAACTGGGGTGGGGGAATCACAGATACGCAGTATTTT
CASNWGGGITDTQYF
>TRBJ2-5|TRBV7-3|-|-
TGTGCCAGCAGCTTATCCACTAGACCCCAAGAGACCCAGTACTTC
CASSLSTRPQETQYF
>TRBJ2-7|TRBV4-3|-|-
TGCGCCAGCAGCCTAGAGGGGAGTAGCGAGGCCTACGAGCAGTACTTC
CASSLEGSSEAYEQYF
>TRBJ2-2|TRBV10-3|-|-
TGTGCCATCAGTGGGATACTGCGGGAGAACACCGGGGAGCTGTTTTTT
CAISGILRENTGELFF
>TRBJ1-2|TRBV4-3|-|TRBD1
TGCGCCAGCAGCCAATCCAGGACAGGGGCGAGCGGCTACACCTTC
CASSQSRTGASGYTF
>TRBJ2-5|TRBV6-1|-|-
TGTGCCAGCAGTGAGGGAAGATTGGCAGGGGAGACCCAGTACTTC
CASSEGRLAGETQYF
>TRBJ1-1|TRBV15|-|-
TGTGCCACCAGCAGAGAGGAAGGGAACACTGAAGCTTTCTTT
CATSREEGNTEAFF
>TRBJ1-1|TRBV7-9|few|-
TGTGCCAGCAGCCTACTCGGGACTGAAGCTTTCTTT
CASSLLGTEAFF
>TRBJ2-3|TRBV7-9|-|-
TGTGCCAGCAGCTGGACTTCGACAGATACGCAGTATTTT
CASSWTSTDTQYF
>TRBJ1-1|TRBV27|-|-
TGTGCCAGCAGTTTATTCCAGGGAACGAACACTGAAGCTTTCTTT
CASSLFQGTNTEAFF
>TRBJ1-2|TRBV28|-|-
TGTGCCAGCAGTTACGCCCTGACAGGCGGAGGTGTCTCTGGCTACACCTTC
CASSYALTGGGVSGYTF
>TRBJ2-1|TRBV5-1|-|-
TGCGCCAGCAGCTTGCCTCCGGAGGCCTCCTACAATGAGCAGTTCTTC
CASSLPPEASYNEQFF
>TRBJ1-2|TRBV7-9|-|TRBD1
TGTGCCAGCAGCTTACGGGACAGCCAACCTAACTATGGCTACACCTTC
CASSLRDSQPNYGYTF
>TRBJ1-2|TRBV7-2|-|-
TGTGCCAGCAGCTTGGAATCAAGGGGCTACACCTTC
CASSLESRGYTF
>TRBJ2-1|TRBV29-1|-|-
TGCAGCGTTGTCGAATCCTACAATGAGCAGTTCTTC
CSVVESYNEQFF
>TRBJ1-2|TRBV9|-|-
TGTGCCAGCAGCGCTTCGGACGGCTATGGCTACACCTTC
CASSASDGYGYTF
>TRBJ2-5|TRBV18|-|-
TGTGCCAGCTCACCAGGGCCGGGGCAAAACCAAGAGACCCAGTACTTC
CASSPGPGQNQETQYF
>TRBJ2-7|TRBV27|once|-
TGTGCCAGCAGCCTACGGTCGGGCTACGAGCAGTACTTC
CASSLRSGYEQYF
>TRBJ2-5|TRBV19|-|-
TGTGCCAGTAGTTCGCCGTGGGGCCAAGAGACCCAGTACTTC
CASSSPWGQETQYF
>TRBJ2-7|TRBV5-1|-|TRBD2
TGCGCCAGCAGGAGCGGGAGTATTGACGAGCAGTACTTC
CASRSGSIDEQYF
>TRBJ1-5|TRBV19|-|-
TGTGCCAGTAGTATCTGGGCGGGGTCTGTTCTCGGTCTCAATCAGCCCCAGCATTTT
CASSIWAGSVLGLNQPQHF
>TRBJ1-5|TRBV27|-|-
TGTGCCAGCAGTGGGAGAAGTACAGGGTCGGGACAGCCCCAGCATTTT
CASSGRSTGSGQPQHF
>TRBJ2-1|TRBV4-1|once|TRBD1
TGCGCCAGCAGCCAAGAACCCCGGGACAGGGAGATGGGTGAGCAGTTCTTC
CASSQEPRDREMGEQFF
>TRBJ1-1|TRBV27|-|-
TGTGCCAGCAGTCCCACCGGGACGGTTGACACTGAAGCTTTCTTT
CASSPTGTVDTEAFF
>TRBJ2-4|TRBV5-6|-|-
TGTGCCAGCAGCGGGGGGTCGGCAACCAAAAACATTCAGTACTTC
CASSGGSATKNIQYF
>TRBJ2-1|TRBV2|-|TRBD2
TGTGCCAGTCCAGGGACTAGCGTTGAGCAGTTCTTC
CASPGTSVEQFF
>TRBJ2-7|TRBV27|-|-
TGTGCCAGCAGTTTTGGGGCAGGGGCATACGAGCAGTACTTC
CASSFGAGAYEQYF
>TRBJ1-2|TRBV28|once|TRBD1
TGTGCCAGCAGGCGGGCAGGGGGCAGTGGCTACACCTTC
CASRRAGGSGYTF
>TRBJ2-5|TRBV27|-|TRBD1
TGTGCCAGCAGGAACCGGGACAGGGGTCCAGAGACCCAGTACTTC
CASRNRDRGPETQYF
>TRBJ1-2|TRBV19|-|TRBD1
TGTGCCAGTAGTACCTCCGACAGGGGGGTAAGAGGCTACACCTTC
CASSTSDRGVRGYTF
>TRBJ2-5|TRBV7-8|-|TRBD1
TGTGCCAGCAGCATAAGACAGGGGGGAGAGACCCAGTACTTC
CASSIRQGGETQYF
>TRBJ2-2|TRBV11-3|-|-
TGTGCCAGCAGCTTCGACGCCGGGGAGCTGTTTTTT
CASSFDAGELFF
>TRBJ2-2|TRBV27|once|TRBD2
TGTGCCAGCAGTTCGTCTGGATTAGCGGGACCGAACACCGGGGAGCTGTTTTTT
CASSSSGLAGPNTGELFF
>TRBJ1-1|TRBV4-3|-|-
TGCGCCAGCAGCCTCAAGAGTTCGGGGCGGACTGAAGCTTTCTTT
CASSLKSSGRTEAFF
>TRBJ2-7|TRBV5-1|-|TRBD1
TGCGCCAGCAGATACGTACCAGGGACAGGGGTCCACGAGCAGTACTTC
CASRYVPGTGVHEQYF
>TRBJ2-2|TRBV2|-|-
TGTGCCAGCGTCGTAACGAACACCGGGGAGCTGTTTTTT
CASVVTNTGELFF
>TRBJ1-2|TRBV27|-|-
TGTGCCAGCAGTCTCGGGGTCAACTATGGCTACACCTTC
CASSLGVNYGYTF
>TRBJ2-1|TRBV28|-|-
TGTGCCAGCAGTGTCTTAGCGCTTAGCTCCTACAATGAGCAGTTCTTC
CASSVLALSSYNEQFF
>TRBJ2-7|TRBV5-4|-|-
TGTGCCAGCAGCTTGTGGGGGCCGCGGGACGAGCAGTACTTC
CASSLWGPRDEQYF
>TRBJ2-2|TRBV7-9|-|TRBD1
TGTGCCAGCAGCTCCCGACAGGGGGACACCGGGGAGCTGTTTTTT
CASSSRQGDTGELFF
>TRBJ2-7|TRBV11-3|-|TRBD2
TGTGCCAGCAGCCATGGGAGGGACCACGAGCAGTACTTC
CASSHGRDHEQYF